This entry concerns a single TCR beta chain. Antigen unknown. This specimen comes from a study of post-analysis software for immune sequencing data. Turning to the study itself: Disease trajectories encompassed relapsing-remitting, secondary progressive and progressive-relapsing multiple sclerosis. Study-level findings and limits: Among five TRBV segments more frequent in patients than controls were TRBV5-6, TRBV5-1 and TRBV20-1.

cDNA libraries for TCR beta contained unique molecular identifiers. TCRdb redid the calling of the PCR reads with MiXCR, one entry per CDR3 protein. The top ten clones hold 6.5% to 8% of a sample with more than 350,000 distinct CDR3 sequences, 39% of them seen once. The CDR3 has 15 amino acids. Germline V CDR1 and CDR2: DFQATT, SNEGSKA (reference sequence). V gave up 6 bases and J gave up 5 bases; unmatched junction bases: 11. This TCR derives from a girl aged 2 to 10 with multiple sclerosis. Sequenced: blood. The chain combines TRBV20-1 with TRBJ2-2; 8 bases map to TRBD1. The CDR3 loop reads CSASSTGDHTGELFF. CDR3 coding DNA: TGCAGTGCATCGTCGACAGGGGATCATACCGGGGAGCTGTTTTTT.